The rows below give T cell receptor beta chains drawn from one sample of a study of PD-1 blockade in classical Hodgkin lymphoma. Sequenced by immunoSEQ multiplex PCR; TCRdb stores in-frame clones only, minus some. Among over 20,000 clones listed, approximately 74% were seen once. The sequencing here drew on peripheral blood mononuclear cells (PBMCs), taken at baseline. The receptors were sampled from a human donor with classical Hodgkin lymphoma. The CDR3 runs from the conserved cysteine through the conserved F or W. A D gene is named only where the DNA matches it firmly. Size tells how often a clone was seen (once, few, many) or the class of an expanded clone, and some rows leave it out.

d_gene: TRBD1; abundance: few; v_gene: TRBV5-6; j_gene: TRBJ2-3; CDR3aa: CASSIQGAGTDTQYF; CDR3nt: TGTGCCAGCAGCATACAGGGGGCGGGCACAGATACGCAGTATTTT
d_gene: -; abundance: -; v_gene: TRBV27; j_gene: TRBJ2-1; CDR3aa: CASSLSSGTYNEQFF; CDR3nt: TGTGCCAGCAGTTTATCCTCGGGGACCTACAATGAGCAGTTCTTC
d_gene: TRBD1; abundance: -; v_gene: TRBV9; j_gene: TRBJ1-5; CDR3aa: CASSVGQGVGQPQHF; CDR3nt: TGTGCCAGCAGCGTAGGACAGGGAGTTGGTCAGCCCCAGCATTTT
d_gene: TRBD1; abundance: -; v_gene: TRBV6-5; j_gene: TRBJ1-1; CDR3aa: CASKATGARAFF; CDR3nt: TGTGCCAGCAAAGCAACAGGGGCTAGGGCTTTCTTT
d_gene: -; abundance: -; v_gene: TRBV10-2; j_gene: TRBJ2-6; CDR3aa: CASSQRGSGANVLTF; CDR3nt: TGCGCCAGCAGCCAAAGGGGTTCTGGGGCCAACGTCCTGACTTTC
d_gene: -; abundance: -; v_gene: TRBV29-1; j_gene: TRBJ1-1; CDR3aa: CSVVPGPVGGRAFF; CDR3nt: TGCAGCGTTGTCCCCGGGCCGGTGGGAGGGCGGGCTTTCTTT
d_gene: TRBD1; abundance: -; v_gene: TRBV18; j_gene: TRBJ2-1; CDR3aa: CASSRTSGTGGYNEQFF; CDR3nt: TGTGCCAGCTCGCGGACCTCCGGGACAGGGGGCTACAATGAGCAGTTCTTC
d_gene: -; abundance: -; v_gene: TRBV6-1; j_gene: TRBJ1-4; CDR3aa: CASSESGRFNEKLFF; CDR3nt: TGTGCCAGCAGTGAATCCGGGAGATTTAATGAAAAACTGTTTTTT
d_gene: TRBD2; abundance: -; v_gene: TRBV5-1; j_gene: TRBJ2-5; CDR3aa: CASSLGGAGGGPQYF; CDR3nt: TGCGCCAGCAGCCTTGGCGGTGCGGGGGGCGGGCCCCAGTACTTC
d_gene: -; abundance: -; v_gene: TRBV14; j_gene: TRBJ2-5; CDR3aa: CASSQGVTIHQETQYF; CDR3nt: TGTGCCAGCAGCCAAGGTGTGACAATCCACCAAGAGACCCAGTACTTC
d_gene: -; abundance: -; v_gene: TRBV25-1; j_gene: TRBJ2-3; CDR3aa: CASSEPRGADTQYF; CDR3nt: TGTGCCAGCAGTGAGCCCCGGGGTGCAGATACGCAGTATTTT
d_gene: -; abundance: -; v_gene: TRBV7-2; j_gene: TRBJ1-5; CDR3aa: CASRLQGVSNQPQHF; CDR3nt: TGTGCCAGCAGATTACAGGGAGTTAGCAATCAGCCCCAGCATTTT
d_gene: -; abundance: medium-sized; v_gene: TRBV5-1; j_gene: TRBJ1-4; CDR3aa: CASSFTPVTNEKLFF; CDR3nt: TGCGCCAGCAGCTTTACACCCGTAACTAATGAAAAACTGTTTTTT
d_gene: TRBD1; abundance: -; v_gene: TRBV5-1; j_gene: TRBJ1-3; CDR3aa: CASSLGQSSGNTIYF; CDR3nt: TGCGCCAGCAGCCTGGGACAGAGCTCTGGAAACACCATATATTTT
d_gene: TRBD1; abundance: -; v_gene: TRBV11-3; j_gene: TRBJ1-5; CDR3aa: CASSPDREGHQPQHF; CDR3nt: TGTGCCAGCAGCCCGGACAGGGAAGGGCATCAGCCCCAGCATTTT
d_gene: -; abundance: -; v_gene: TRBV18; j_gene: TRBJ2-5; CDR3aa: CASSPLSQETQYF; CDR3nt: TGTGCCAGCTCACCACTCTCCCAAGAGACCCAGTACTTC
d_gene: TRBD2; abundance: -; v_gene: TRBV29-1; j_gene: TRBJ2-1; CDR3aa: CSVHSVAGEGNEQFF; CDR3nt: TGCAGCGTTCATTCCGTAGCGGGAGAGGGCAATGAGCAGTTCTTC
d_gene: -; abundance: -; v_gene: TRBV20-1; j_gene: TRBJ1-3; CDR3aa: CSAAYGNTIYF; CDR3nt: TGCAGTGCGGCCTACGGTAACACCATATATTTT
d_gene: TRBD1; abundance: -; v_gene: TRBV6-5; j_gene: TRBJ1-5; CDR3aa: CASSRDSLQPQHF; CDR3nt: TGTGCCAGCAGTAGGGACAGCCTTCAGCCCCAGCATTTT
d_gene: -; abundance: -; v_gene: TRBV28; j_gene: TRBJ2-1; CDR3aa: CASSFPIEAEQFF; CDR3nt: TGTGCCAGCAGCTTCCCGATAGAGGCCGAGCAGTTCTTC
d_gene: TRBD1; abundance: -; v_gene: TRBV2; j_gene: TRBJ1-2; CDR3aa: CASRGDRDIYGYTF; CDR3nt: TGTGCCAGCAGGGGGGACAGGGATATCTATGGCTACACCTTC
d_gene: -; abundance: -; v_gene: TRBV5-1; j_gene: TRBJ2-3; CDR3aa: CASSLIATDTQYF; CDR3nt: TGCGCCAGCAGCTTGATAGCCACAGATACGCAGTATTTT
d_gene: TRBD2; abundance: once; v_gene: TRBV28; j_gene: TRBJ2-1; CDR3aa: CASLPGGEYNEQFF; CDR3nt: TGTGCCAGCCTTCCCGGGGGGGAGTACAATGAGCAGTTCTTC
d_gene: -; abundance: -; v_gene: TRBV7-2; j_gene: TRBJ1-1; CDR3aa: CASSLNSLNTEAFF; CDR3nt: TGTGCCAGCAGCTTAAACAGTCTGAACACTGAAGCTTTCTTT
d_gene: -; abundance: -; v_gene: TRBV5-6; j_gene: TRBJ2-5; CDR3aa: CASSFRGPETQYF; CDR3nt: TGTGCCAGCAGCTTCCGGGGACCAGAGACCCAGTACTTC
d_gene: TRBD1; abundance: -; v_gene: TRBV7-2; j_gene: TRBJ2-3; CDR3aa: CASSLGTGVADTQYF; CDR3nt: TGTGCCAGCAGCTTAGGTACAGGGGTAGCAGATACGCAGTATTTT
d_gene: TRBD2; abundance: -; v_gene: TRBV7-2; j_gene: TRBJ2-1; CDR3aa: CASSLGGLAILEQFF; CDR3nt: TGTGCCAGCAGCTTAGGGGGACTAGCCATTCTTGAGCAGTTCTTC
d_gene: -; abundance: -; v_gene: TRBV19; j_gene: TRBJ1-2; CDR3aa: CASIDRRDYGYTF; CDR3nt: TGTGCCAGTATAGACCGCCGAGACTATGGCTACACCTTC
d_gene: -; abundance: once; v_gene: TRBV28; j_gene: TRBJ1-5; CDR3aa: CASSPGQPVANQPQHF; CDR3nt: TGTGCCAGCAGTCCAGGACAGCCCGTAGCGAATCAGCCCCAGCATTTT
d_gene: -; abundance: -; v_gene: TRBV28; j_gene: TRBJ1-1; CDR3aa: CASTIGWDTEAFF; CDR3nt: TGTGCCAGCACCATAGGGTGGGACACTGAAGCTTTCTTT
d_gene: TRBD1; abundance: few; v_gene: TRBV25-1; j_gene: TRBJ2-5; CDR3aa: CASTPLDRGGETQYF; CDR3nt: TGTGCCAGCACTCCACTGGACAGGGGTGGGGAGACCCAGTACTTC
d_gene: -; abundance: -; v_gene: TRBV28; j_gene: TRBJ1-5; CDR3aa: CASSLHPGNSNQPQHF; CDR3nt: TGTGCCAGCAGTTTGCATCCCGGGAATAGCAATCAGCCCCAGCATTTT
d_gene: TRBD2; abundance: few; v_gene: TRBV7-2; j_gene: TRBJ2-2; CDR3aa: CASSLTSVGGELFF; CDR3nt: TGTGCCAGCAGCCTTACTAGCGTCGGCGGGGAGCTGTTTTTT
d_gene: TRBD2; abundance: -; v_gene: TRBV6-5; j_gene: TRBJ2-3; CDR3aa: CASSSGLAADTQYF; CDR3nt: TGTGCCAGCAGTTCAGGACTAGCAGCGGATACGCAGTATTTT
d_gene: TRBD1; abundance: -; v_gene: TRBV4-3; j_gene: TRBJ1-2; CDR3aa: CASSQEMRQGVDGYTF; CDR3nt: TGCGCCAGCAGCCAAGAAATGAGACAGGGTGTGGATGGCTACACCTTC
d_gene: -; abundance: -; v_gene: TRBV7-2; j_gene: TRBJ2-7; CDR3aa: CASSLGTPPNEQYF; CDR3nt: TGTGCCAGCAGCTTAGGTACTCCTCCTAACGAGCAGTACTTC
d_gene: TRBD1; abundance: -; v_gene: TRBV5-1; j_gene: TRBJ2-7; CDR3aa: CASSSTGPEQYF; CDR3nt: TGCGCCAGCAGCTCGACAGGGCCCGAGCAGTACTTC
d_gene: -; abundance: -; v_gene: TRBV4-3; j_gene: TRBJ2-7; CDR3aa: CASSRSAVREKGDYEQYF; CDR3nt: TGCGCCAGCAGCCGCTCGGCCGTAAGAGAGAAGGGGGACTACGAGCAGTACTTC
d_gene: -; abundance: -; v_gene: TRBV6-5; j_gene: TRBJ2-7; CDR3aa: CASSYSNEQYF; CDR3nt: TGTGCCAGCAGTTACTCGAACGAGCAGTACTTC
d_gene: TRBD1; abundance: -; v_gene: TRBV5-1; j_gene: TRBJ1-2; CDR3aa: CASSAGTGERGGYTF; CDR3nt: TGCGCCAGCAGCGCCGGGACAGGGGAGAGGGGAGGCTACACCTTC
d_gene: TRBD2; abundance: -; v_gene: TRBV18; j_gene: TRBJ2-3; CDR3aa: CASSPNGLAGTDTQYF; CDR3nt: TGTGCCAGCTCACCGAATGGACTAGCGGGCACAGATACGCAGTATTTT
d_gene: -; abundance: -; v_gene: TRBV9; j_gene: TRBJ1-6; CDR3aa: CASSVSGGDPYSPLHF; CDR3nt: TGTGCCAGCAGCGTAAGTGGAGGGGACCCTTATTCACCCCTCCACTTT
d_gene: -; abundance: -; v_gene: TRBV28; j_gene: TRBJ2-5; CDR3aa: CASSFLGTQYF; CDR3nt: TGTGCCAGCAGTTTCCTCGGGACCCAGTACTTC
d_gene: -; abundance: -; v_gene: TRBV9; j_gene: TRBJ2-1; CDR3aa: CASSPRRIDNEQFF; CDR3nt: TGTGCCAGCAGTCCCAGGCGTATAGACAATGAGCAGTTCTTC
d_gene: -; abundance: -; v_gene: TRBV23-1; j_gene: TRBJ1-5; CDR3aa: CASSQSSSLNQPQHF; CDR3nt: TGCGCCAGCAGTCAATCTTCCTCCCTCAATCAGCCCCAGCATTTT
d_gene: -; abundance: few; v_gene: TRBV2; j_gene: TRBJ2-7; CDR3aa: CASSGGRGPYEQYF; CDR3nt: TGTGCCAGCAGTGGAGGCCGGGGTCCCTACGAGCAGTACTTC
d_gene: -; abundance: -; v_gene: TRBV19; j_gene: TRBJ1-3; CDR3aa: CASSDLVKFSGNTIYF; CDR3nt: TGTGCCAGTAGTGACTTAGTAAAATTCTCTGGAAACACCATATATTTT
d_gene: -; abundance: few; v_gene: TRBV5-8; j_gene: TRBJ1-5; CDR3aa: CASSLRRISFEFNQPQHF; CDR3nt: TGTGCCAGCAGCTTGAGACGGATTAGCTTTGAATTCAATCAGCCCCAGCATTTT
d_gene: -; abundance: -; v_gene: TRBV19; j_gene: TRBJ1-2; CDR3aa: CASSNTRGDGYTF; CDR3nt: TGTGCCAGTAGTAACACAAGGGGCGATGGCTACACCTTC
d_gene: TRBD1; abundance: -; v_gene: TRBV6-1; j_gene: TRBJ1-4; CDR3aa: CASSFGGTGPEKLFF; CDR3nt: TGTGCCAGCAGTTTCGGTGGGACAGGGCCTGAAAAACTGTTTTTT
d_gene: -; abundance: medium-sized; v_gene: TRBV5-4; j_gene: TRBJ2-1; CDR3aa: CASSYNNEQFF; CDR3nt: TGTGCCAGCAGCTATAACAATGAGCAGTTCTTC
d_gene: -; abundance: medium-sized; v_gene: TRBV7-2; j_gene: TRBJ1-1; CDR3aa: CASSLVGGLEAFF; CDR3nt: TGTGCCAGCAGCTTAGTCGGGGGACTTGAAGCTTTCTTT
d_gene: TRBD1; abundance: once; v_gene: TRBV5-1; j_gene: TRBJ1-4; CDR3aa: CASRTGTGGWNEKLFF; CDR3nt: TGCGCCAGCAGAACGGGGACAGGGGGCTGGAATGAAAAACTGTTTTTT
d_gene: -; abundance: -; v_gene: TRBV6-5; j_gene: TRBJ1-2; CDR3aa: CASSSVRGYTF; CDR3nt: TGTGCCAGCAGTTCCGTCCGTGGCTACACCTTC
d_gene: TRBD1; abundance: few; v_gene: TRBV7-9; j_gene: TRBJ1-5; CDR3aa: CASSLAGTGGNQPQHF; CDR3nt: TGTGCCAGCAGCTTAGCCGGGACAGGGGGCAATCAGCCCCAGCATTTT